This entry features one TCR beta chain sequence. It has no known antigen specificity. Base qualities were left out, and no much larger clone turns up one base away. The data were obtained in a study of PD-1 blockade in classical Hodgkin lymphoma (dated by TCRdb to about 2020). Regarding the complete study: Nivolumab dosing was 3 mg/kg intravenously every 2 weeks, continuing until either disease progression or unacceptable toxicity. The study used CyTOF and TCR beta sequencing to define a peripheral blood immune signature of response to PD-1 blockade in classical Hodgkin lymphoma. Study-level results and caveats: Lower diversity was seen in patients whose nivolumab began less than 1 year after ASCT, and these patients were left out of later analyses so that immune reconstitution would not confound the results. Baseline TCR diversity was reported to be lower in newly diagnosed patients than in healthy donors, and even lower in relapsed/refractory patients. Among trial patients, those achieving complete response had baseline diversity similar to that of newly diagnosed patients, while diversity was significantly lower in partial responders and progressors. A significant rise by C4D1 was seen in CD4+ but not CD8+ TCR diversity (p=0.0027 vs p=0.16), with the rise being most apparent in complete responders (p=0.02). Only a single clinical trial cohort was studied, and what caused the repertoire differences, possibly disease activity or prior therapy, remained undefined.

V loses 5 bases of germline sequence and J loses 2 bases, and the interval between the two ends is 13 bases. From the cysteine up to the phenylalanine, the CDR3 has a length of 15 residues. The retained sequence is limited to the CDR3, 45 bases, with the frame set at the first base. The germline V gene gives CDR1 as SGHVS and CDR2 as FNYEAQ. Interpreted using the paper, the time point label stands for: cycle 1 day 1 (C1D1), immediately before nivolumab initiation. All trial patients had relapsed after autologous stem cell transplantation, with cohorts A, B and C differing in prior brentuximab vedotin exposure. The trial cohort included 45 to 65 patients with relapsed/refractory classical Hodgkin lymphoma, and each patient had a best overall response of complete response, partial response or progressive disease. Single-agent nivolumab was administered to trial patients in the multi-cohort phase II CheckMate 205 trial. An independent review committee assessed best overall response by applying the 2007 International Working Group response criteria. Trial PBMCs were collected immediately before nivolumab initiation (C1D1) and during therapy at cycle 2 day 1 and cycle 4 day 1. Peripheral blood was collected in 8 mL Vacutainer Cell Preparation Tubes, from which PBMCs were isolated by centrifugation and then cryopreserved.

Genomic DNA was isolated using the Qiagen DNeasy kit from unsorted PBMCs as well as from negatively selected CD4+ and CD8+ fractions. TCR beta CDR3 regions were amplified by immunoSEQ multiplex PCR using primers annealing to V and J segments. Amplification bias was minimized using a synthetic immune receptor repertoire, and residual bias was removed computationally after sequencing. In the authors' own workflow: Repertoire diversity was quantified as the Shannon entropy index using custom Python scripts. The unsorted, CD4+ and CD8+ repertoires were each analyzed separately, with the exception of combined analyses, where CD4+ and CD8+ sequences were merged in silico. Clonal expansion was defined as a frequency increase of at least 2-fold after treatment compared with C1D1, and clones undetected at baseline were assigned a pseudocount of 0.5. Singleton clones were defined as clones with 0 or 1 copy at C1D1, and non-singleton clones were defined as clones with 2 or more copies. Clones expanded in unsorted samples were annotated as CD4+, CD8+ or unknown by matching protein sequences in sorted samples from the same patient. Wilcoxon tests on paired samples were used to test changes in diversity from C1D1 to C4D1. In TCRdb, the immuneACCESS table is reduced to in-frame sequences with V and J assigned. These tables do not hold every clone; where another copy was compared, an unresolved V gene accounts for under half, and the others remain unexplained. That table is the source of V, J and clone size, and D and trimming were worked out from the DNA. The sample includes around 66,000 clones, with 80% to 90% observed a single time. In total, the top ten clones hold over 14% of the sample.

The sequence derives from a human donor with classical Hodgkin lymphoma. The sequence links TRBV7-6 to TRBJ1-3; the D gene is possibly TRBD1, with 5 bases matching. The sequences come from peripheral blood mononuclear cells (PBMCs), collected at baseline. This receptor has the CDR3 CASSHYRNTGNTIYF. The nucleotides read TGTGCCAGCAGCCATTACAGGAATACTGGAAACACCATATATTTT. With the rest looked up from the reference TRBV7-6 and TRBJ1-3 genes rather than sequenced, the full variable domain is GAGVSQSPRYKVTKRGQDVALRCDPISGHVSLYWYRQALGQGPEFLTYFNYEAQQDKSGLPNDRFSAERPEGSISTLTIQRTEQRDSAMYRCASSHYRNTGNTIYFGEGSWLTVV.